The rows below give T cell receptor beta chains drawn from one sample of a study of response to subunit inactivated influenza vaccine. One entry per CDR3 protein, called by TCRdb with MiXCR from the RT-PCR reads. The sample holds 650,000 to 850,000 distinct CDR3 sequences, more than 11% seen once. Sequencing was performed on PBMCs from blood, taken less than 15 days before vaccination. The receptors come from a man in his fifties who received an inactivated influenza vaccine. Both conserved end residues are part of each CDR3. Each record gives: J gene, V gene, clone size, D gene, CDR3 DNA, CDR3 protein. A D gene is named only where the DNA matches it firmly. Clone size, where shown, is once, few, many, or a class for clones that have expanded.

j_gene: TRBJ2-7; v_gene: TRBV5-1; abundance: few; d_gene: TRBD2; CDR3nt: TGCGCCAGCAGGGAAAGGACTAGCACCTACGAGCAGTACTTC; CDR3aa: CASRERTSTYEQYF
j_gene: TRBJ2-7; v_gene: TRBV6-1; abundance: -; d_gene: TRBD1; CDR3nt: TGTGCCAGCAGCCACAAGGACAGGGCTGACTACGAGCAGTACTTC; CDR3aa: CASSHKDRADYEQYF
j_gene: TRBJ1-2; v_gene: TRBV4-3; abundance: few; d_gene: TRBD1; CDR3nt: TGCGCCAGCAGCAAACAGAGACAGGGCAACTATGGCTACACCTTC; CDR3aa: CASSKQRQGNYGYTF
j_gene: TRBJ2-1; v_gene: TRBV7-8; abundance: -; d_gene: TRBD1; CDR3nt: TGTGCCAGCAGCTTAGGGGACAGGGGCGGCTATGAGCAGTTCTTC; CDR3aa: CASSLGDRGGYEQFF
j_gene: TRBJ2-7; v_gene: TRBV20-1; abundance: -; d_gene: -; CDR3nt: TGCAGTGCTAATCGGCAACCCTACGAGCAGTACTTC; CDR3aa: CSANRQPYEQYF
j_gene: TRBJ2-1; v_gene: TRBV5-1; abundance: few; d_gene: -; CDR3nt: TGCGCCAGCAGCCCCAGGGAAAAGATACCTACAATCGATGAGCAGTTCTTC; CDR3aa: CASSPREKIPTIDEQFF
j_gene: TRBJ1-6; v_gene: TRBV30; abundance: few; d_gene: -; CDR3nt: TGTGCCTGGAGTGTCAGGGAAAATTCACCCCTCCACTTT; CDR3aa: CAWSVRENSPLHF
j_gene: TRBJ2-5; v_gene: TRBV28; abundance: many; d_gene: -; CDR3nt: TGTGCCAGCAGCCCCCCCACGGACCAAGAGACCCAGTACTTC; CDR3aa: CASSPPTDQETQYF
j_gene: TRBJ1-5; v_gene: TRBV4-3; abundance: few; d_gene: -; CDR3nt: TGCGCCAGCAGCCAAGATAGGCAGACCTCGTACAATCAGCCCCAGCATTTT; CDR3aa: CASSQDRQTSYNQPQHF
j_gene: TRBJ2-7; v_gene: TRBV10-3; abundance: -; d_gene: TRBD2; CDR3nt: TGTGCCATCATGGCTAGCGGGGGGAGCTACGAGCAGTACTTC; CDR3aa: CAIMASGGSYEQYF
j_gene: TRBJ2-5; v_gene: TRBV7-2; abundance: few; d_gene: TRBD2; CDR3nt: TGTGCCAGCAGCAGGACTAGCGGGGGCTTCGGCGAGACCCAGTACTTC; CDR3aa: CASSRTSGGFGETQYF
j_gene: TRBJ2-3; v_gene: TRBV7-9; abundance: many; d_gene: TRBD2; CDR3nt: TGTGCCAGCAGCCCGCGGGGGGGCACCACAGATACGCAGTATTTT; CDR3aa: CASSPRGGTTDTQYF
j_gene: TRBJ1-2; v_gene: TRBV7-2; abundance: -; d_gene: TRBD1; CDR3nt: TGTGCCAGCAGCGCCAATCGTCTGGACAGGGAGTTTCACACCTTC; CDR3aa: CASSANRLDREFHTF
j_gene: TRBJ2-3; v_gene: TRBV28; abundance: -; d_gene: TRBD2; CDR3nt: TGTGCCAGCAGTCCCCAATTAGCGGGATCTGGCACAGATACGCAGTATTTT; CDR3aa: CASSPQLAGSGTDTQYF
j_gene: TRBJ2-6; v_gene: TRBV9; abundance: few; d_gene: TRBD1; CDR3nt: TGTGCCAGCAGCGCAATAAATCACAGGGGCGGTGGGGCCAACGTCCTGACTTTC; CDR3aa: CASSAINHRGGGANVLTF
j_gene: TRBJ2-1; v_gene: TRBV18; abundance: -; d_gene: TRBD2; CDR3nt: TGTGCCAGCTCACTGGGACTAGCTTTCGATGAGCAGTTCTTC; CDR3aa: CASSLGLAFDEQFF
j_gene: TRBJ2-7; v_gene: TRBV7-9; abundance: few; d_gene: TRBD1; CDR3nt: TGTGCCAGCAGCCCCCGGACAGGGGGCACCAAGTACGAGCAGTACTTC; CDR3aa: CASSPRTGGTKYEQYF
j_gene: TRBJ2-3; v_gene: TRBV9; abundance: -; d_gene: TRBD2; CDR3nt: TGTGCCAGCAGCCCAGGGACTACCTCTAGCACAGATACGCAGTATTTT; CDR3aa: CASSPGTTSSTDTQYF
j_gene: TRBJ2-4; v_gene: TRBV6-6; abundance: few; d_gene: -; CDR3nt: TGTGCCAGCAGCACAGGGAGCAACATTCAGTACTTC; CDR3aa: CASSTGSNIQYF
j_gene: TRBJ2-7; v_gene: TRBV28; abundance: -; d_gene: -; CDR3nt: TGTGCCAGCAGTCCAAGCGGTAGCGGTGTCTACGAGCAGTACTTC; CDR3aa: CASSPSGSGVYEQYF
j_gene: TRBJ2-2; v_gene: TRBV9; abundance: -; d_gene: -; CDR3nt: TGTGCCAGCAGCGTACGGGCCGCCACCGGGGAGCTGTTTTTT; CDR3aa: CASSVRAATGELFF
j_gene: TRBJ2-5; v_gene: TRBV5-6; abundance: many; d_gene: -; CDR3nt: TGTGCCAGCAGTGAAAGTGAGACCCAGTACTTC; CDR3aa: CASSESETQYF
j_gene: TRBJ2-7; v_gene: TRBV7-2; abundance: -; d_gene: -; CDR3nt: TGTGCCAGCAGCTTAACCCCCACGGGACTTAACGAGCAGTACTTC; CDR3aa: CASSLTPTGLNEQYF
j_gene: TRBJ1-1; v_gene: TRBV19; abundance: -; d_gene: -; CDR3nt: TGTGCCAGTAGTGGGGTCCAGGGCTTGAACACTGAAGCTTTCTTT; CDR3aa: CASSGVQGLNTEAFF
j_gene: TRBJ2-3; v_gene: TRBV10-3; abundance: -; d_gene: -; CDR3nt: TGTGCCATCAAGGAGGGGCGGACAGATACGCAGTATTTT; CDR3aa: CAIKEGRTDTQYF
j_gene: TRBJ1-2; v_gene: TRBV12-3/TRBV12-4; abundance: few; d_gene: -; CDR3nt: TGTGCCAGCAGTTTCTTCGGGCGCTTTGATGGCTACACCTTC; CDR3aa: CASSFFGRFDGYTF
j_gene: TRBJ2-1; v_gene: TRBV20-1; abundance: -; d_gene: -; CDR3nt: TGCAGTGCTAGAGATCCCATCAGAAACTACAATGAGCAGTTCTTC; CDR3aa: CSARDPIRNYNEQFF
j_gene: TRBJ2-6; v_gene: TRBV6-5; abundance: many; d_gene: -; CDR3nt: TGTGCCAGCAGTTACTCAGACGCTGGGGCCAACGTCCTGACTTTC; CDR3aa: CASSYSDAGANVLTF
j_gene: TRBJ2-7; v_gene: TRBV7-9; abundance: -; d_gene: -; CDR3nt: TGTGCCAGCAGCTTAGGTGAGGGAGCACTACACTTC; CDR3aa: CASSLGEGALHF
j_gene: TRBJ2-5; v_gene: TRBV6-5; abundance: -; d_gene: TRBD2; CDR3nt: TGTGCCAGCAGTGTACTAGCGGGAGTGGAGACCCAGTACTTC; CDR3aa: CASSVLAGVETQYF
j_gene: TRBJ2-3; v_gene: TRBV15; abundance: -; d_gene: TRBD1; CDR3nt: TGTGCCACCAGCCCCTGGACAGGGGGCGAGGATACGCAGTATTTT; CDR3aa: CATSPWTGGEDTQYF
j_gene: TRBJ2-1; v_gene: TRBV28; abundance: -; d_gene: -; CDR3nt: TGTGCCAGCAGTCTTAGGACCGAAGGGGCCTACAATGAGCAGTTCTTC; CDR3aa: CASSLRTEGAYNEQFF
j_gene: TRBJ1-1; v_gene: TRBV15; abundance: -; d_gene: -; CDR3nt: TGTGCCACCAGCGAAGGCCGGAACACTGAAGCTTTCTTT; CDR3aa: CATSEGRNTEAFF
j_gene: TRBJ2-7; v_gene: TRBV29-1; abundance: -; d_gene: TRBD1; CDR3nt: TGCAGCGTTGGGCAGGGGGTAGGAAACGAGCAGTACTTC; CDR3aa: CSVGQGVGNEQYF
j_gene: TRBJ2-7; v_gene: TRBV7-8; abundance: many; d_gene: -; CDR3nt: TGTGCCAGCAGCTTTGATAGCGTCTCCTACGAGCAGTACTTC; CDR3aa: CASSFDSVSYEQYF
j_gene: TRBJ2-5; v_gene: TRBV27; abundance: few; d_gene: TRBD1; CDR3nt: TGTGCCAGCAGTTCACCGGGACAGGGGGAGGAGACCCAGTACTTC; CDR3aa: CASSSPGQGEETQYF
j_gene: TRBJ2-3; v_gene: TRBV6-2/TRBV6-3; abundance: -; d_gene: -; CDR3nt: TGTGCCAGCAGTTACCTGATTAGAGAGTCCTCCACAGATACGCAGTATTTT; CDR3aa: CASSYLIRESSTDTQYF
j_gene: TRBJ1-2; v_gene: TRBV28; abundance: -; d_gene: -; CDR3nt: TGTGCCAGCAGTTTAGGGGTCAACTATGGCTACACCTTC; CDR3aa: CASSLGVNYGYTF
j_gene: TRBJ2-5; v_gene: TRBV20-1; abundance: -; d_gene: TRBD2; CDR3nt: TGCAGTGCTAGGCCTATAGCGGGGGGGCCCCAAGAGACCCAGTACTTC; CDR3aa: CSARPIAGGPQETQYF
j_gene: TRBJ2-3; v_gene: TRBV4-2; abundance: many; d_gene: -; CDR3nt: TGTGCCAGCAGCCAACGGTTATTGGTCGCAGATACGCAGTATTTT; CDR3aa: CASSQRLLVADTQYF
j_gene: TRBJ2-1; v_gene: TRBV29-1; abundance: -; d_gene: TRBD2; CDR3nt: TGCAGCGTTCTGTCGGGAGGCAATGAGCAGTTCTTC; CDR3aa: CSVLSGGNEQFF
j_gene: TRBJ2-7; v_gene: TRBV29-1; abundance: few; d_gene: -; CDR3nt: TGCAGCGTTCAGCCAGGGGCTCTCCCCTACGAGCAGTACTTC; CDR3aa: CSVQPGALPYEQYF
j_gene: TRBJ2-7; v_gene: TRBV5-1; abundance: -; d_gene: TRBD1; CDR3nt: TGCGCCAGCAGCTTGTCGATCGGGACAGGGGGCTACGAGCAGTACTTC; CDR3aa: CASSLSIGTGGYEQYF
j_gene: TRBJ2-3; v_gene: TRBV28; abundance: -; d_gene: -; CDR3nt: TGTGCCAGCTCCTCAGGGAATACGCAGTATTTT; CDR3aa: CASSSGNTQYF
j_gene: TRBJ1-3; v_gene: TRBV20-1; abundance: few; d_gene: -; CDR3nt: TGCAGTGCTAGGGGGCCGAGGTCTGGAAACACCATATATTTT; CDR3aa: CSARGPRSGNTIYF
j_gene: TRBJ2-5; v_gene: TRBV15; abundance: -; d_gene: -; CDR3nt: TGTGCCACCAGCAGAGAGCCAGCTTACCAAGAGACCCAGTACTTC; CDR3aa: CATSREPAYQETQYF